This T cell receptor beta chain was identified during a study of response to subunit inactivated influenza vaccine. Points from the study as a whole: The authors put forward the suggestion that each seasonal influenza vaccination may bring in only a limited number of new T cells.

One entry per CDR3 protein, called by TCRdb with MiXCR from the RT-PCR reads. The sample consists of around 170,000 distinct CDR3 sequences, approximately 12% of them appearing once. This clonotype occurred a few times. The antigen remains unidentified. V lost 4 bases, J lost 8 bases, and 20 bases lay in between. Germline values: CDR1 LGHDT, CDR2 YNNKEL (reference sequence). The CDR3 length is 16 residues. The chain uses TRBV3-1 and TRBJ1-4, with D unresolved. The sequencing used CD8+ T cells sorted from PBMCs, collected 23 months after vaccination. The receptor's source is a man between 50 and 69 years old who received an inactivated influenza vaccine. The CDR3 DNA reads TGTGCCAGCAGCCCAAAACCGACCGGGATAGCGGAAAAACTGTTTTTT. Residues: CASSPKPTGIAEKLFF.